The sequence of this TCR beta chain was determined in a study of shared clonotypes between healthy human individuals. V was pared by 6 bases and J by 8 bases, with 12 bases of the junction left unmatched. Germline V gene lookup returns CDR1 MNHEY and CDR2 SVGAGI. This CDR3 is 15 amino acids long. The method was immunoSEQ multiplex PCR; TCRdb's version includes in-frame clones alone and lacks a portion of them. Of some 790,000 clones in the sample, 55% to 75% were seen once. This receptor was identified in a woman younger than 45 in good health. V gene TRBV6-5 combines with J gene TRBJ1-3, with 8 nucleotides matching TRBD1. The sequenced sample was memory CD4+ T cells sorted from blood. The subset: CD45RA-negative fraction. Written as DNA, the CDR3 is TGTGCCAGCAGCCCCACCGCAGGGGGCGCGGACACCATATATTTT. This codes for CASSPTAGGADTIYF.